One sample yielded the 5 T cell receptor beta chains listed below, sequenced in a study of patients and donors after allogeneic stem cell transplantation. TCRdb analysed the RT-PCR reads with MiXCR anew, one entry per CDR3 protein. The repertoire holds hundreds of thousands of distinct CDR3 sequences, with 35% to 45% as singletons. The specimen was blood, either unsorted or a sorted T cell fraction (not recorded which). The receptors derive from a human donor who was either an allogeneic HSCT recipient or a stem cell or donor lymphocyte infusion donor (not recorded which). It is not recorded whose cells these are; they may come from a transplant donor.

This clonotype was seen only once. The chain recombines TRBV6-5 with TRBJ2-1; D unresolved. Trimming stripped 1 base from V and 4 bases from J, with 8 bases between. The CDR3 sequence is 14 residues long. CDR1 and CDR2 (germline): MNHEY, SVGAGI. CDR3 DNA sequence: TGTGCCAGCAGTTACTTTGACAATTACAATGAGCAGTTCTTC. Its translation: CASSYFDNYNEQFF.

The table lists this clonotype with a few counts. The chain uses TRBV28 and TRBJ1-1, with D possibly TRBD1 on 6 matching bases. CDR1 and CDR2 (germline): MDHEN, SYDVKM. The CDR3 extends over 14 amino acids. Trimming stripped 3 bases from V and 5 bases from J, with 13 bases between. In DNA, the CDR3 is TGTGCCAGCAGTTTTTACAGGGTGGGTACTGAAGCTTTCTTT. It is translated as CASSFYRVGTEAFF.

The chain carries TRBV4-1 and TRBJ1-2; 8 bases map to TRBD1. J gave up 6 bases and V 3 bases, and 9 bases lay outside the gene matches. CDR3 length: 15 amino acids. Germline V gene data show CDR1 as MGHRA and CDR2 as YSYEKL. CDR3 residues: CASSQNTGGGNGYTF. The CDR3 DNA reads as TGCGCCAGCAGCCAGAATACAGGGGGAGGGAATGGCTACACCTTC.

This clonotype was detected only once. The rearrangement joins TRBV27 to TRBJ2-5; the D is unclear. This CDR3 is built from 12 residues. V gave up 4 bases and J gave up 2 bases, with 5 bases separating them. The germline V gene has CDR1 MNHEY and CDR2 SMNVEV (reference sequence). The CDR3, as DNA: TGTGCCAGCAGTTCCGCTCAAGAGACCCAGTACTTC. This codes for CASSSAQETQYF.

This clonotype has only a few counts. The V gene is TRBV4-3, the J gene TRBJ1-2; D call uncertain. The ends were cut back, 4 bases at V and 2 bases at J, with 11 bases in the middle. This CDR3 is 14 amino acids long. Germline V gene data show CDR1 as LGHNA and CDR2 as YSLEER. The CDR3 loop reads CASSPLERNYGYTF. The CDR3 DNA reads TGCGCCAGCAGCCCCCTCGAGAGGAACTATGGCTACACCTTC.